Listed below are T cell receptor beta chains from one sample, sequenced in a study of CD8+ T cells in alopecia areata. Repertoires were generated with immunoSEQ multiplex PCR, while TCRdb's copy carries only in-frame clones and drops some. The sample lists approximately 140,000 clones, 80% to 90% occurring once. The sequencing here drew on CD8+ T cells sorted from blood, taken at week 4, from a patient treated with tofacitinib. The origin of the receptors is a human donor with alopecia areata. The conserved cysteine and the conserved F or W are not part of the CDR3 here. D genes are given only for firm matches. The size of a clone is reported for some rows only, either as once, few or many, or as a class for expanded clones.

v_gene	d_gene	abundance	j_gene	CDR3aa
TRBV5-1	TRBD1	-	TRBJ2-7	ASSWTGPYEQY
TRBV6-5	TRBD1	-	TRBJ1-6	ASSLGTGGGSPLH
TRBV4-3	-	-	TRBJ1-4	ASSQDGSGQTNEKLF
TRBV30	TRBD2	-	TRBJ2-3	AWTQGTSGTDTQY
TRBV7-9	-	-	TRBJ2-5	ASSLATDSRGTQY
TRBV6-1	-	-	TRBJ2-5	AISESGENQETQY
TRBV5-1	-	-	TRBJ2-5	ASSSPLGETQY
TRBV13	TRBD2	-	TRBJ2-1	ASSLRTSGWHEQF
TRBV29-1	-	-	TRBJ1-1	SVERGSLNTEAF
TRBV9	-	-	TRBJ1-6	ASSPIDSPLH
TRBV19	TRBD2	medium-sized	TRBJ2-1	ASALTSGGYNEQF
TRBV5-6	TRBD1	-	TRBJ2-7	ASSLGDRAPHEQY
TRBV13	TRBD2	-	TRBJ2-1	ASGEGGWSEQF
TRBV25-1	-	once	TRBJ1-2	ASSESGRSRDGYT
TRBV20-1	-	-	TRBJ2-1	SARDGYEQF
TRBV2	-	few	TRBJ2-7	ASRGTAVGGYEQY
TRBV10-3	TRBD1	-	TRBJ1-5	AISEPGTGKNQPQH
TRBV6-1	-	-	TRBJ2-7	ASSAGAHHSYEQY
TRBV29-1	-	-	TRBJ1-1	SVPLGVGGTEAF
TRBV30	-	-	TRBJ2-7	AWSVGAGTYEQY
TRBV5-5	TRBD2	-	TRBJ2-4	ASSLATSGGRSVKNIQY
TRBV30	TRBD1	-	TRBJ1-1	AADRGDTEAF
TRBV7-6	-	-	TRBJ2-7	ASSLTAYEQY
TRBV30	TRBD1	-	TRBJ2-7	AWSGRGLDEQY
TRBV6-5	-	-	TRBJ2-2	ASSYGRELF
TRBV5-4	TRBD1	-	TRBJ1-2	ASSLVVTGTGDGYT
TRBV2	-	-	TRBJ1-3	ATTPIEREGQNSGNTIY
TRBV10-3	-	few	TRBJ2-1	AISGAEAGSYNEQF